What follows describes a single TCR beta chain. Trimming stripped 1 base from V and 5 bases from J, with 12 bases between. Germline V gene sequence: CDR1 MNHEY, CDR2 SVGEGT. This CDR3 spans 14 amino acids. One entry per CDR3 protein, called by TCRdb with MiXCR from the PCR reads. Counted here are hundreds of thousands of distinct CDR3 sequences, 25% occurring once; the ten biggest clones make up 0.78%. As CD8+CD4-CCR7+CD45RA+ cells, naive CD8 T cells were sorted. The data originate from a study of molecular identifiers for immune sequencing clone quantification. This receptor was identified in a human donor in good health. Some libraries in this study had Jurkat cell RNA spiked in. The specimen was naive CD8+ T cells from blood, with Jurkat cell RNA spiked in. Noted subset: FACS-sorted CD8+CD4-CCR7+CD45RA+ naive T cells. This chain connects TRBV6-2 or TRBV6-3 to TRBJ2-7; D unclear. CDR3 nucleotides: TGTGCCAGCAGTTACTGGGCGAATCAGGACGAGCAGTACTTC. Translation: CASSYWANQDEQYF.